This TCR beta chain was profiled in a study of response to subunit inactivated influenza vaccine. Regarding the study as a whole: T cells newly recruited by each seasonal influenza vaccination are few, the authors suggested.

CDR3 length: 15 amino acids. Germline V lookup: CDR1 LGHDT, CDR2 YNNKEL (reference sequence). Trimming took 4 bases from V and 7 from J, leaving 16 bases between them. TCRdb passed the RT-PCR reads through MiXCR, listing each CDR3 protein once. This sample has about 700,000 distinct CDR3 sequences, with about 15% found just once. With respect to this clonotype: Its antigen is not known.

The sequence came from a man in his forties or fifties who received an inactivated influenza vaccine. The source material was PBMCs from blood, sampled 14 days before vaccination. The genes are TRBV3-1 and TRBJ2-2; no firm D call. CDR3 amino acids: CASSPGAVKGGELFF. The CDR3 DNA sequence: TGTGCCAGCAGCCCCGGTGCGGTTAAAGGCGGGGAGCTGTTTTTT.